One and the same sample provided the 23 T cell receptor beta chains below, sequenced in a study of read filtering for tumor transcriptome and immune sequencing. From approximately 430 ng of RNA, a library with molecular barcoded alpha/delta and beta/gamma adaptors was made. MiXCR was run by TCRdb on the reads, yielding one entry per CDR3 protein. The data show about 37,000 distinct CDR3 sequences, roughly 13% seen once. The specimen sequenced was a population of CD138-negative cells sorted from bone marrow. The receptors originated from a donor aged 40 or over with multiple myeloma.

This clonotype was observed at least ten times. The genes are TRBV7-3 and TRBJ2-5, with TRBD2 as a possible D gene (6 bases). Per germline, CDR1 SGHTA and CDR2 FQGTGA. Trimming cost V 2 bases and J 1 base, with 11 bases left between them. This CDR3 contains 15 residues. The CDR3 protein is CASSLFAGSQETQYF. As DNA, the CDR3 is TGTGCCAGCAGCTTATTCGCGGGGAGCCAAGAGACCCAGTACTTC.

This clonotype showed up many times. V gene TRBV20-1 combines with J gene TRBJ1-4; the D is unclear. Germline V CDR1 and CDR2: DFQATT, SNEGSKA (reference sequence). Trimming took off 0 bases at V and 0 bases at J, with 23 bases between the two ends. CDR3 length: 20 residues. CDR3 coding DNA: TGCAGTGCTAGAGACGAACAGCGAAAAAGAATCCTTGCAACTAATGAAAAACTGTTTTTT. Translated, it gives CSARDEQRKRILATNEKLFF.

This clonotype showed up just a few times. The chain is built from TRBV6-5 and TRBJ2-7; 9 bases map to TRBD1. The J segment lost 6 bases and the V segment lost 7 bases, leaving 7 bases of the junction unmatched. CDR3 length equals 13 residues. CDR1 is MNHEY and CDR2 is SVGAGI in the germline V gene. CDR3 loop: CASNDRGGGEQYF. CDR3 DNA: TGTGCCAGCAACGACAGGGGGGGCGGCGAGCAGTACTTC.

In its sample, this clonotype was seen a few times. One base away lies a much larger clone, so this may be a sequencing read error. The rearrangement links TRBV20-1 to TRBJ2-3; perhaps TRBD1 as D (5 bases). Trimming removed 1 base at V and 4 bases at J, with 9 bases between. This CDR3 contains 13 residues. In germline, CDR1 is DFQATT, CDR2 SNEGSKA (reference sequence). CDR3 nucleotide sequence: TGCAGTGCTAGAGGACAGAGAGCAGATACGCAGTATTTT. This codes for CSARGQRADTQYF.

This clonotype was detected many times. V and J are TRBV4-1 and TRBJ2-1; 7 positions agree with TRBD1. From germline, CDR1 is MGHRA and CDR2 YSYEKL. J gave up 2 bases and V 4 bases, and 8 bases lay outside the gene matches. The CDR3 is 16 residues long. Here the CDR3 DNA reads TGCGCCAGCAGCCGAAGGACAGGCACAACCTACAATGAGCAGTTCTTC. Its protein product is CASSRRTGTTYNEQFF.

This clonotype was observed at least ten times. The chain has TRBV4-2 and TRBJ2-7; 12 nucleotides match TRBD2. This CDR3 spans 16 amino acids. In germline, CDR1 is LGHNA, CDR2 YNFKEQ. The V gene end was trimmed by 1 base and the J gene end by 2 bases; junction bases not matched to a gene: 3. Here the CDR3 DNA reads TGTGCCAGCAGCCAAGGATCTAGCGGGAGGGCCTACGAGCAGTACTTC. Translating gives CASSQGSSGRAYEQYF.

This clonotype was counted at least ten times. The chain couples TRBV28 to TRBJ2-5, with TRBD1 identical over 8 bases. The V gene's germline CDR1 is MDHEN and CDR2 SYDVKM. The ends lost 4 bases at V and 5 bases at J; junction bases unmatched: 3. The CDR3 extends over 13 amino acids. DNA of the CDR3: TGTGCCAGCAGTTCAGGGGGCGCCGAGACCCAGTACTTC. Translation gives CASSSGGAETQYF.

This clonotype was seen at least ten times. The chain joins TRBV14 to TRBJ2-1; D might be TRBD2 (6 bases). The CDR3 sequence is 14 residues long. The V gene's germline CDR1 is SGHDN and CDR2 FVKESK. Trimming removed 4 bases from V and 6 bases from J, with 13 bases in between. This CDR3 reads CASSRDLKANEQFF. The DNA for the CDR3 is TGTGCCAGCAGCCGGGACTTAAAGGCCAATGAGCAGTTCTTC.

This clonotype was observed at least ten times. V usage is TRBV7-2 and J usage is TRBJ1-5; TRBD1 agrees at 9 bases. The V and J ends lost 1 base and 10 bases, in that order; junction bases with no gene match: 5. CDR1 is SGHTA and CDR2 is FQGNSA in the germline V gene. The CDR3 runs to 14 residues. The CDR3 sequence is CASSLEGQGHPQHF. The CDR3 coding sequence is TGTGCCAGCAGCTTAGAGGGACAGGGTCATCCCCAGCATTTT.

This clonotype was seen ten or more times. The J gene is TRBJ2-1, the V gene TRBV20-1, with TRBD2 as a possible D gene (5 bases). The ends were cut back, 7 bases at V and 8 bases at J, with 18 bases in the middle. Germline CDR1 DFQATT, CDR2 SNEGSKA (reference sequence). This CDR3 has 13 amino acids. CDR3: CSVRRGLEDEQFF. The CDR3 DNA reads TGCAGTGTCCGAAGAGGGTTAGAGGATGAGCAGTTCTTC.

Concerning this clonotype: Mismatch with germline at one junction end may stem from a read error. This chain connects TRBV20-1 to TRBJ2-1; the match to TRBD2 covers 7 bases. Per the germline V gene, CDR1 is DFQATT and CDR2 is SNEGSKA (reference sequence). This CDR3 is built from 19 residues. CDR3 residues: CSARDAASGLDGPHTERFF. The CDR3 nucleotides read TGCAGTGCTAGAGATGCAGCTAGCGGCCTTGATGGCCCTCATACTGAGCGGTTCTTC.

As for this clonotype: It may be a read error: a sequence one base away is much more abundant. The chain has TRBV20-1 and TRBJ1-5, with D possibly being TRBD1 (5 bases). The CDR3 is 14 residues long. V was clipped by 2 bases and J by 5 bases, with 13 bases between them. CDR1 is DFQATT, CDR2 SNEGSKA, per germline (reference sequence). CDR3 in DNA: TGCAGTGCTAGATCGGGGGGATTCGATCAGCCCCAGCATTTT. The encoded protein is CSARSGGFDQPQHF.

This clonotype is medium-sized within its sample. The chain employs TRBV20-1 and TRBJ2-1; D could derive from TRBD1 or TRBD2 (6 bases each). Trimming removed 5 bases from V and 7 bases from J, with 24 bases in between. There are 16 residues in the CDR3. Germline V lookup: CDR1 DFQATT, CDR2 SNEGSKA (reference sequence). The CDR3 region is CSAPSGGLSDTNEQFF. The CDR3 DNA sequence: TGCAGTGCTCCCAGTGGGGGGCTCAGCGACACGAATGAGCAGTTCTTC.

The sample holds many counts of this clonotype. Given the absence of the conserved phenylalanine or tryptophan at the CDR3 end, a read error is likely. The DNA is left out, because the CDR3 cannot be placed on it with certainty; the CDR3 is given as TCRdb lists it. J is TRBJ2-1 and V is TRBV19; TRBD1 is the table's D call, not checked against the DNA. In germline, CDR1 is LNHDA, CDR2 SQIVND (reference sequence). The CDR3 length is 17 residues, termini included. The CDR3 is CASSSQYRGQGAPLEFL.

This clonotype was seen repeatedly, ten times or more. The chain uses TRBV28 and TRBJ1-2, with no clear D. Trimming stripped 5 bases from V and 3 bases from J, with 7 bases between. The CDR3 runs to 12 residues. Germline V gene data show CDR1 as MDHEN and CDR2 as SYDVKM. CDR3 sequence (DNA): TGTGCCAGCAGTGTCGAGGACTATGGCTACACCTTC. This gives the protein CASSVEDYGYTF.

This clonotype was found many times. The chain carries TRBV5-6 and TRBJ2-5; D gene unclear. Trimming took off 5 bases at V and 5 bases at J, with 19 bases between the two ends. This CDR3 is 15 amino acids long. Germline CDR1 SGHDT, CDR2 YYEEEE. The CDR3 sequence is CASSGGSRPYETQYF. The CDR3 DNA is TGTGCCAGCAGTGGTGGTTCCCGGCCGTACGAGACCCAGTACTTC.

This clonotype has at least ten counts. V is TRBV11-1 and J is TRBJ2-1; 9 bases match TRBD1. The ends lost 6 bases at V and 13 bases at J; junction bases unmatched: 7. This CDR3 is built from 12 residues. Germline V gene lookup returns CDR1 SGHAT and CDR2 FQDESV (reference sequence). CDR3 in amino acids: CASRKTGGGQFF. The DNA of the CDR3 is TGTGCCAGCAGGAAGACAGGGGGTGGACAGTTCTTC.

This clonotype has ten or more counts. The chain combines TRBV7-3 with TRBJ2-3; D is unresolved. V was pared by 5 bases and J by 2 bases, with 8 bases between. This CDR3 contains 13 residues. Per germline, CDR1 SGHTA and CDR2 FQGTGA. Here the CDR3 DNA reads TGTGCCAGCAGCACTGCACCCACAGATACGCAGTATTTT. Protein: CASSTAPTDTQYF.

This clonotype has a count of ten or more. The rearrangement joins TRBV30 to TRBJ1-1; tentatively, D is TRBD1 (5 bases). The germline gives CDR1 GTSNPN, CDR2 SVGIG (reference sequence). Deletions cut 0 bases from V and 0 bases from J, with 11 bases between. This CDR3 has 15 amino acids. The CDR3 DNA reads as TGTGCCTGGAGTGTACGGGGCAGGGTGAACACTGAAGCTTTCTTT. This encodes CAWSVRGRVNTEAFF.

This clonotype was seen a handful of times. A much larger clone is a single base away; this may be a read error. CDR3 region: CSVTTGALSYNELFF. CDR3 DNA: TGCAGTGTTACTACAGGGGCCCTCTCCTACAATGAGCTGTTCTTC. The chain uses TRBV20-1 and TRBJ2-1; 7 bases fit TRBD1. There are 15 residues in the CDR3. Germline V gives CDR1 DFQATT, CDR2 SNEGSKA (reference sequence).

This clonotype was picked up many times. V and J are TRBV20-1 and TRBJ1-5; TRBD1 aligns across 9 bases. Germline values: CDR1 DFQATT, CDR2 SNEGSKA (reference sequence). The V segment lost 2 bases and the J segment 3 bases; nucleotides outside the gene matches: 5. The CDR3 contains 15 residues. The DNA for the CDR3 is TGCAGTGCTAGACCGGGACAGGGCAACAATCAGCCCCAGCATTTT. It codes for CSARPGQGNNQPQHF.

This clonotype was observed many times. This chain links TRBV5-5 with TRBJ2-7, with 7 bases fitting TRBD1. The CDR3 totals 14 residues. Germline-derived CDR1 and CDR2 are SGHKS and YYEKEE (reference sequence). J lost 5 bases, V lost 1 base, and 6 bases had no gene match. The CDR3 region has the DNA TGTGCCAGCAGCTTGCGAGGGGGCGCGGACGAGCAGTACTTC. It is translated as CASSLRGGADEQYF.

With respect to this clonotype: This may be a read error, as it is one base from a much larger clone. J is TRBJ2-2 and V is TRBV6-1; D might be TRBD2 (5 bases). Germline CDR1 and CDR2: MNHNS and SASEGT. The CDR3 is 15 residues long. The CDR3 nucleotides read TGTGCCGGCAGGAGAAAAAGAGGAGAGGGCGGGGAGCTGTTTTTT. Translating it yields CAGRRKRGEGGELFF.